This T cell receptor beta chain was retrieved from a study of T cell changes during pregnancy in multiple sclerosis (dated by TCRdb to between 2017 and 2020). Turning to the overall study: The study examined how the T cell repertoire changed over the course of pregnancy in women with multiple sclerosis.

The library relied on the immunoSEQ multiplex PCR assay. Not all clones reach the TCRdb copy of this immuneACCESS table, which keeps in-frame sequences only. Checked studies attribute under half of the gap to unresolved V genes and leave the rest unexplained. This sample lists about 98,000 clones; around 90% were detected once. 2% to 3% of the sample rests with the top ten. In the case of this clone: It has no known antigen specificity. Base qualities are not provided; no much larger clone lies one nucleotide away.

Trimming leaves V shorter by 8 bases and J shorter by 5 bases, with the junction holding 10 bases beyond the gene matches. Per the germline V gene (reference sequence), SEHNR is the CDR1 and FQNEAQ is the CDR2. From the cysteine through the phenylalanine, the CDR3 covers 14 amino acids. The only DNA kept is the CDR3, 42 bases in frame from the first base. The chain links TRBV7-9 with TRBJ2-5; 8 of the junction bases match TRBD2. The input for sequencing was peripheral blood, taken after pregnancy. This TCR was sampled from a female donor in good health, enrolled as a control in a pregnancy study. The CDR3 protein is CASYLIRGGETQYF. The DNA sequence is TGTGCCAGCTACCTGATACGGGGGGGGGAGACCCAGTACTTC.